The clone carrying this T cell receptor beta chain showed up many times. Antigen specificity is unknown. The TCR beta libraries were generated through quantitative 5'-RACE incorporating molecular barcodes. TCRdb independently ran MiXCR on the 5' RACE reads; one entry per CDR3 protein. The data contain some 350,000 distinct CDR3 sequences, about 14% of them singletons. The sample originates from a study of CD8 T cells in ankylosing spondylitis. Study-wide results and caveats: Significant enrichment of disease-linked clones was reported in matched ankylosing spondylitis synovial fluid.

Germline lookup yields CDR1 SGHRS and CDR2 YFSETQ. V was pared by 3 bases and J by 4 bases, with 20 bases between. The length of the CDR3 is 16 residues. Sequencing was done on a sample of blood, either unsorted or a sorted T cell fraction (not recorded which). The chain has TRBV5-1 and TRBJ2-7, with D possibly being TRBD2 (6 bases). This clonotype originated in a male donor with ankylosing spondylitis or in good health (not recorded which). The DNA of the CDR3 is TGCGCCAGCAGCTACTCCGGGACTCCAGTCGGGTACGAGCAGTACTTC. Amino acid sequence: CASSYSGTPVGYEQYF.